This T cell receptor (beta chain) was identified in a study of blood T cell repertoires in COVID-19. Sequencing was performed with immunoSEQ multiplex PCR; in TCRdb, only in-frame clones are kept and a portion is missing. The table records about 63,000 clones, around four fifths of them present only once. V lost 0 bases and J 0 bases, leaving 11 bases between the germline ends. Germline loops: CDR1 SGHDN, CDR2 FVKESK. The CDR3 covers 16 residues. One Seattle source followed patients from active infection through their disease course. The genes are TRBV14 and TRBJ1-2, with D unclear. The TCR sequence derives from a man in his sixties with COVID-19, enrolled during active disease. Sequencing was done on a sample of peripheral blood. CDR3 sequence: CASSQDLQVANYGYTF. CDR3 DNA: TGTGCCAGCAGCCAAGATTTGCAGGTCGCTAACTATGGCTACACCTTC.